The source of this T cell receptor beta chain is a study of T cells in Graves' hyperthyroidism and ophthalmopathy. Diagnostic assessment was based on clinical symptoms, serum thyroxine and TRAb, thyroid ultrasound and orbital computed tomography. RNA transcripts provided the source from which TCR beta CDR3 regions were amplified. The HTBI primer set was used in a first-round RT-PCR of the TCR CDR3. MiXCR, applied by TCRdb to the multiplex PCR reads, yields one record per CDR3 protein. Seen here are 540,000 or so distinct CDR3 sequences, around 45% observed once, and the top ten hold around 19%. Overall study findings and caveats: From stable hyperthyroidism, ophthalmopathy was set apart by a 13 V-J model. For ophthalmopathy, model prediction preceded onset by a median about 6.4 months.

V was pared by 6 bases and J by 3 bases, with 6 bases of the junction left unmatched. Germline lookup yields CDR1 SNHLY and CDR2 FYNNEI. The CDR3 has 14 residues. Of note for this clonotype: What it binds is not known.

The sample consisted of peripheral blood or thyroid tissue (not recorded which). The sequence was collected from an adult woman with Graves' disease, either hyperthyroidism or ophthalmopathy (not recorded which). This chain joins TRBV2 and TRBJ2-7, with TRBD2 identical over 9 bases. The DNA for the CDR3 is TGTGCCAGCAGCGCCGGGACTAGCTTCTACGAGCAGTACTTC. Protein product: CASSAGTSFYEQYF. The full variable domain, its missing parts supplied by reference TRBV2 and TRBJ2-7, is EPEVTQTPSHQVTQMGQEVILRCVPISNHLYFYWYRQILGQKVEFLVSFYNNEISEKSEIFDDQFSVERPDGSNFTLKIRSTKLEDSAMYFCASSAGTSFYEQYFGPGTRLTVT.